These 17 T cell receptor beta chains originate from one sample sequenced in a study of chemoradiotherapy in HPV16-positive cancers. The assay was immunoSEQ multiplex PCR, and TCRdb's table has in-frame clones only and misses some. This sample has 5,500 to 6,000 clones, with around 83% found just once. This specimen was tumor tissue, taken from a patient who underwent chemoradiotherapy. These receptors were collected from a human donor with HPV-associated anogenital cancer.

The V gene is TRBV7-2, the J gene TRBJ2-1, with D unresolved. The germline V gene encodes CDR1 SGHTA and CDR2 FQGNSA. This CDR3 contains 12 residues. V was cut by 1 base and J by 8 bases, with 6 bases left in between. DNA of the CDR3: TGTGCCAGCAGCTTAGGGTCGTATGAGCAGTTCTTC. The encoded protein is CASSLGSYEQFF.

The chain joins TRBV7-9 to TRBJ2-3, with D perhaps being TRBD1 or TRBD2 (5 bases each). CDR3 size: 15 residues. Germline values: CDR1 SEHNR, CDR2 FQNEAQ (reference sequence). The ends were cut back, 0 bases at V and 4 bases at J, with 11 bases in the middle. CDR3 sequence reads: CASSLASGQADTQYF. For the CDR3, the DNA is TGTGCCAGCAGCTTAGCCTCGGGGCAGGCAGATACGCAGTATTTT.

The chain is built from TRBV9 and TRBJ1-1; possibly TRBD1 for D (6 bases). Trimming took 0 bases from V and 4 from J, leaving 13 bases between them. The CDR3 is made up of 15 amino acids. In germline, CDR1 is SGDLS, CDR2 YYNGEE. CDR3: CASSVDGGAPTEAFF. CDR3 nucleotides: TGTGCCAGCAGCGTAGATGGGGGGGCCCCCACTGAAGCTTTCTTT.

This clone was detected only once. The V and J genes are TRBV7-9 and TRBJ1-1, with 7 positions matching TRBD1. Trimming removed 1 base from V and 1 base from J; junction bases left unmatched: 3. This CDR3 contains 15 residues. Germline V gives CDR1 SEHNR, CDR2 FQNEAQ (reference sequence). CDR3 in DNA: TGTGCCAGCAGCTTAGGGGGGACAGCGAACACTGAAGCTTTCTTT. Protein: CASSLGGTANTEAFF.

The chain joins TRBV4-1 to TRBJ2-2, with 7 bases aligning to TRBD1. From germline, CDR1 is MGHRA and CDR2 YSYEKL. The V segment lost 0 bases and the J segment 4 bases; nucleotides outside the gene matches: 8. CDR3 length: 17 amino acids. In DNA, the CDR3 is TGCGCCAGCAGCCAAGAGATGAAGCAGGGGGTCACCGGGGAGCTGTTTTTT. Its protein product is CASSQEMKQGVTGELFF.

The gene calls are TRBV9 and TRBJ1-2; D may be TRBD1 (5 bases). Germline values: CDR1 SGDLS, CDR2 YYNGEE. V was shortened by 0 bases and J by 7 bases, with 10 bases between the two germline ends. CDR3 length: 13 amino acids. DNA for the CDR3: TGTGCCAGCAGCGTAGGAGGGGTGGGTGGCTACACCTTC. Encoded protein: CASSVGGVGGYTF.

The gene calls are TRBV10-3 and TRBJ2-3, with 15 bases identical to TRBD2. V was pared by 4 bases and J by 10 bases, with 3 bases of the junction left unmatched. Germline V lookup: CDR1 ENHRY, CDR2 SYGVKD. The CDR3 is 14 amino acids. The CDR3 region is CAISGTSGGASQYF. The DNA of the CDR3 is TGTGCCATCAGTGGGACTAGCGGGGGGGCATCGCAGTATTTT.

In this sample, this clone is medium-sized. The V call is TRBV7-2, the J call TRBJ1-6; D is unclear. This CDR3 region has 14 residues. Trimming pared 3 bases from V and 9 bases from J, leaving 12 bases between. Germline CDR1 SGHTA, CDR2 FQGNSA. Here the CDR3 DNA reads TGTGCCAGCAGCTTTGGAGGGTTTGGTTCACCCCTCCACTTT. It is translated as CASSFGGFGSPLHF. The full variable domain, completed using reference TRBV7-2 and TRBJ1-6, is GAGVSQSPSNKVTEKGKDVELRCDPISGHTALYWYRQSLGQGLEFLIYFQGNSAPDKSGLPSDRFSAERTGGSVSTLTIQRTQQEDSAVYLCASSFGGFGSPLHFGNGTRLTVT.

The V call is TRBV5-1, the J call TRBJ1-6; no clear D. The CDR3 covers 13 residues. Germline CDR1 and CDR2: SGHRS and YFSETQ. Trimming removed 1 base from V and 10 bases from J, with 9 bases in between. As DNA, the CDR3 is TGCGCCAGCAGCTTGTCTGGACTATCACCCCTCCACTTT. Translating gives CASSLSGLSPLHF. The variable domain in full, with the rest retrieved from reference TRBV5-1 and TRBJ1-6, is KAGVTQTPRYLIKTRGQQVTLSCSPISGHRSVSWYQQTPGQGLQFLFEYFSETQRNKGNFPGRFSGRQFSNSRSEMNVSTLELGDSALYLCASSLSGLSPLHFGNGTRLTVT.

The rearrangement links TRBV6-6 to TRBJ1-4; D uncertain. V dropped 2 bases and J dropped 8 bases, with 12 bases sitting between them. CDR3 length equals 14 residues. Germline lookup yields CDR1 MNHNY and CDR2 SVGAGI (reference sequence). In DNA form, the CDR3 reads TGTGCCAGCAGTTACCCCAAGATCGGGGAAAAACTGTTTTTT. It yields the protein CASSYPKIGEKLFF.

This clone has a single count. This sequence joins TRBV6-5 and TRBJ1-1; D unresolved. The CDR3 runs 14 residues. The germline CDR1 and CDR2 sequences are MNHEY and SVGAGI. Deletions cut 6 bases from V and 0 bases from J, with 11 bases between. The CDR3 DNA follows: TGTGCCAGCAGCCTAACTCGGTTGAACACTGAAGCTTTCTTT. As protein: CASSLTRLNTEAFF.

Within the sample, this clone is large. The chain couples TRBV7-2 to TRBJ2-1; D possibly uses TRBD1 or TRBD2 (6 bases each). Trimming removed 1 base at V and 4 bases at J, with 17 bases between. The germline V gene encodes CDR1 SGHTA and CDR2 FQGNSA. The CDR3 spans 17 residues. DNA of the CDR3: TGTGCCAGCAGCTTAGTTGGGGGGACAACATCTTACAATGAGCAGTTCTTC. The encoded protein is CASSLVGGTTSYNEQFF.

The rearrangement links TRBV4-1 to TRBJ1-2; TRBD1 agrees at 7 bases. V trimming: 0 bases; J trimming: 2 bases; junction bases outside the gene matches: 3. CDR3 length equals 15 residues. Germline V CDR1 and CDR2: MGHRA, YSYEKL. The CDR3 sequence: CASSQDLGGNYGYTF. The CDR3 nucleotides are TGCGCCAGCAGCCAAGATTTAGGGGGCAACTATGGCTACACCTTC.

The chain recombines TRBV27 with TRBJ2-1, with unresolved D. The CDR3 totals 13 residues. Germline-derived CDR1 and CDR2 are MNHEY and SMNVEV (reference sequence). V lost 0 bases and J lost 3, with 3 bases in between. CDR3 bases: TGTGCCAGCAGTTTATCGCACTACAATGAGCAGTTCTTC. It yields the protein CASSLSHYNEQFF.

DNA of the CDR3: TGTGCCAGCAGCTTAGCGGTAACAACGGCCGAGCAGTTCTTC. This codes for CASSLAVTTAEQFF. V and J are TRBV7-9 and TRBJ2-1; D not certain. This CDR3 has 14 amino acids. Looked up from germline, CDR1 is SEHNR and CDR2 is FQNEAQ (reference sequence). Trimming pared 0 bases from V and 10 bases from J, leaving 13 bases between.

The gene calls are TRBV7-3 and TRBJ1-2; maybe TRBD1 (5 bases). The length of the CDR3 is 14 residues. CDR1 and CDR2 from the germline V gene are SGHTA and FQGTGA. V was shortened by 5 bases and J by 10 bases, with 20 bases between the two germline ends. The CDR3 bases are TGTGCCAGCAGCAGGACCGAGGGCAGGGAGGACTACACCTTC. Translated, it gives CASSRTEGREDYTF. Full variable domain (missing parts from reference TRBV7-3 and TRBJ1-2): GAGVSQTPSNKVTEKGKYVELRCDPISGHTALYWYRQSLGQGPEFLIYFQGTGAADDSGLPNDRFFAVRPEGSVSTLKIQRTERGDSAVYLCASSRTEGREDYTFGSGTRLTVV.

The chain joins TRBV30 to TRBJ2-4, with no clear D. This CDR3 is built from 12 residues. Germline CDR1 is GTSNPN and CDR2 is SVGIG (reference sequence). Trimming shortened V by 1 base and J by 6 bases, and 7 bases separated the two germline ends. The CDR3 sequence is CAWSGTVNIQYF. In DNA form, the CDR3 reads TGTGCCTGGAGTGGAACAGTAAACATTCAGTACTTC.